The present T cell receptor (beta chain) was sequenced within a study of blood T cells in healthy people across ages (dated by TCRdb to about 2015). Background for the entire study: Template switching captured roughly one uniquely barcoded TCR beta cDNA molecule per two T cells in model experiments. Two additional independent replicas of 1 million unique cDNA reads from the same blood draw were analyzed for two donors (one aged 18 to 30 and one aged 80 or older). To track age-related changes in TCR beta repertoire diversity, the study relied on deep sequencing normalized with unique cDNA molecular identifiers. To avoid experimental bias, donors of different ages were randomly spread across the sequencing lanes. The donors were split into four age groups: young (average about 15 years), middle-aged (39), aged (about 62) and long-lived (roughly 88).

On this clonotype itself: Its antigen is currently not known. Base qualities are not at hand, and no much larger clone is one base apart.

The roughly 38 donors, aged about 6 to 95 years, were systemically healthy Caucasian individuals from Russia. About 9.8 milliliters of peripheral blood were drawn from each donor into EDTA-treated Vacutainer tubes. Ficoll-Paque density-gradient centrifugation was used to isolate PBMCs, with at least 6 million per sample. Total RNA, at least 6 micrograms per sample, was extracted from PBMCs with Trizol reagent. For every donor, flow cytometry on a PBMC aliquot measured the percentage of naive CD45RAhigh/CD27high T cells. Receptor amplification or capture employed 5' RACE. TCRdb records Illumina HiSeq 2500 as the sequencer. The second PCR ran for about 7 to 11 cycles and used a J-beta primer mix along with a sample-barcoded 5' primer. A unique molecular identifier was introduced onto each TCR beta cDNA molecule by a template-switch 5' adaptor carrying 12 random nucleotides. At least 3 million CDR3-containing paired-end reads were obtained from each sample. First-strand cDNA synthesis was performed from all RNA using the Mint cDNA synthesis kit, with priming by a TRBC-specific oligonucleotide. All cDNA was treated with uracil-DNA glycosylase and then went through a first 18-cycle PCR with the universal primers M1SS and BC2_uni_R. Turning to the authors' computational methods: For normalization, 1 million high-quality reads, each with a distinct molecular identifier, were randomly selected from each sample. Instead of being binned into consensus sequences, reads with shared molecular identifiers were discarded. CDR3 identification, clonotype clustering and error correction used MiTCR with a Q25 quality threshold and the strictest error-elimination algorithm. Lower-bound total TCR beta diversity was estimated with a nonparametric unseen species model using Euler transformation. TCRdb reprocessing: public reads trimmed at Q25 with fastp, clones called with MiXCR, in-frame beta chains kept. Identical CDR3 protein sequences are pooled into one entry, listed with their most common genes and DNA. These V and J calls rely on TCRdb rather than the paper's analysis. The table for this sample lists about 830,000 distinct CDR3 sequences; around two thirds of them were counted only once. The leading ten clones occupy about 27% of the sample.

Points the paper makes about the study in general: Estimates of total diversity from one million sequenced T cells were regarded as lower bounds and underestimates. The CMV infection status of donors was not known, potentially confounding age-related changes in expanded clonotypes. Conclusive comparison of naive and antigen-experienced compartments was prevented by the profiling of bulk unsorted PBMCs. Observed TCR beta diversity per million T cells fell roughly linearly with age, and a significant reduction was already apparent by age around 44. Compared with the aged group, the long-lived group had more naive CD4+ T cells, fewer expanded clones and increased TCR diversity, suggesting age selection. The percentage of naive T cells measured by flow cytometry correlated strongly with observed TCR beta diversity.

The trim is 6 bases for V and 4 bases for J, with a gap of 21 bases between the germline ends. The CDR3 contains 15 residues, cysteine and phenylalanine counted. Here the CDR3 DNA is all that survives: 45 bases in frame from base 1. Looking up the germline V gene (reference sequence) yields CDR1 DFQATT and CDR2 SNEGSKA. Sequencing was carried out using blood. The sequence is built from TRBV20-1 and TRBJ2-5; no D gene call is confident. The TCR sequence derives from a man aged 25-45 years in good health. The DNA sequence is TGCAGTGCCCGCAATTCGATGGTAGCTATAGAGACCCAGTACTTC. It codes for CSARNSMVAIETQYF.